The entry that follows covers one T cell receptor beta chain sequence. Its target is unknown. The CDR3 loop spans 14 amino acids. Germline V lookup: CDR1 SGDLS, CDR2 YYNGEE. V lost 3 bases, J lost 4 bases, and 6 bases stayed unmatched. The data derive from a study of cytomegalovirus exposure and HLA in healthy donors. As for the study in general: Out of 398 genotyped donors, less than 90% belonged to the Caucasian-associated ancestry cluster. Study observations and caveats: A later analysis reported that several of the most significant clusters appeared to be linked to common viral pathogens, among them Epstein-Barr virus.

The PCR had 60 Vbeta and 13 Jbeta primers. The table came from immunoSEQ multiplex PCR; TCRdb's copy has only in-frame clones and leaves some out. This table has about 110,000 clones, 76% appearing once. The origin of this receptor is a woman aged 45 to 65 in good health and CMV-seropositive. The gene calls are TRBV9 and TRBJ2-7; 8 positions match TRBD2. Sequenced input: PBMCs. The CDR3 here is CASSASGGRYEQYF. Here the CDR3 DNA reads TGTGCCAGCAGCGCCTCGGGGGGGCGGTACGAGCAGTACTTC.